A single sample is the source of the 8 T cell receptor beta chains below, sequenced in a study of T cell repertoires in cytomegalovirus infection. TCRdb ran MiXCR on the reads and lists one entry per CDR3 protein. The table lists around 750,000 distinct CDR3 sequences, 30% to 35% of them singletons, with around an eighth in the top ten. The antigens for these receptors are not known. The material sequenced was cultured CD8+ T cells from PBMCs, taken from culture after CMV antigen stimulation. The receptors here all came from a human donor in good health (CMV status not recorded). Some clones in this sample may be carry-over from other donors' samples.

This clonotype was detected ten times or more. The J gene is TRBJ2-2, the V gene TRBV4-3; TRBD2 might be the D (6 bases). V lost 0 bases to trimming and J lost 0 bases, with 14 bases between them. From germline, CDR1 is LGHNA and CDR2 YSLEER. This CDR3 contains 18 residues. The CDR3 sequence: CASSQELGGYSNTGELFF. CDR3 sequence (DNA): TGCGCCAGCAGCCAAGAACTGGGAGGATATTCGAACACCGGGGAGCTGTTTTTT.

DNA for the CDR3: TGTGCCAGCAGTCCTCGGTCTCGCAATGAGCAGTTCTTC. It specifies CASSPRSRNEQFF. V gene TRBV11-2 combines with J gene TRBJ2-1; D ambiguous. CDR3 length: 13 residues. Germline V lookup: CDR1 SGHAT, CDR2 FQNNGV. V gave up 6 bases and J gave up 6 bases, with 12 bases separating them.

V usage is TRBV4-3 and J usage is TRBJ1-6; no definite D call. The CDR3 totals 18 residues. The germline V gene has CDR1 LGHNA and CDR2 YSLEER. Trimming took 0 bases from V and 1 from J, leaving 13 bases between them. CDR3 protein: CASSQDRPPRSYNSPLHF. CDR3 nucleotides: TGCGCCAGCAGCCAAGATCGCCCCCCGCGATCCTATAATTCACCCCTCCACTTT.

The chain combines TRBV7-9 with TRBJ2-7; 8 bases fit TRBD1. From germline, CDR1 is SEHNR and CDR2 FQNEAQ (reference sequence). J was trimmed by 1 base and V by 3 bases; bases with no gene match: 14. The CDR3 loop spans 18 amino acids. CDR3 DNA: TGTGCCAGCAGCTTCTCCGGGACAGGTCGGACGGGTTCCTACGAGCAGTACTTC. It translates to CASSFSGTGRTGSYEQYF.

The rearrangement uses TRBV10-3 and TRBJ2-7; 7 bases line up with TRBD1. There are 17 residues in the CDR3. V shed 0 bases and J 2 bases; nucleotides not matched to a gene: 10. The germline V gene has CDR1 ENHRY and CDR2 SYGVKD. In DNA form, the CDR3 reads TGTGCCATCAGTGAGTCCAACCTCGGGACAGCAACCTACGAGCAGTACGTC. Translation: CAISESNLGTATYEQYV.

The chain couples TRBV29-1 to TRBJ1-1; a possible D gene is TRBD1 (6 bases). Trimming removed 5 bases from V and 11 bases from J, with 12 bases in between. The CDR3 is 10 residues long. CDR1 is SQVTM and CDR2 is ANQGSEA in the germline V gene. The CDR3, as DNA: TGCAGCGTTTGGGGACAACGGGCTTTCTTT. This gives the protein CSVWGQRAFF.

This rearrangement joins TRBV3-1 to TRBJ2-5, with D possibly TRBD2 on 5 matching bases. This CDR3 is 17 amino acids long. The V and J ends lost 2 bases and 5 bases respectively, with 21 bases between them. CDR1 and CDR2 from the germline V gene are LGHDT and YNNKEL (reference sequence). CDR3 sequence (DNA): TGTGCCAGCAGCCAACCCTTAGGCGGGTCGGTGGGGGAGACCCAGTACTTC. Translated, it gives CASSQPLGGSVGETQYF.

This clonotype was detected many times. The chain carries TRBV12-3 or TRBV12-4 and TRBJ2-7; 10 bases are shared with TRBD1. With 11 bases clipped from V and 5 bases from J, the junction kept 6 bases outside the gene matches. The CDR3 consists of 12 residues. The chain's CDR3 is CALHGTGDEQYF. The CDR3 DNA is TGTGCCCTCCACGGGACAGGGGACGAGCAGTACTTC.